The 29 T cell receptor beta chains reported below all come from one sample, sequenced in a study of cytomegalovirus exposure and HLA in healthy donors. The study ran its PCR with 60 Vbeta and 13 Jbeta primers. Profiled with immunoSEQ multiplex PCR; TCRdb holds only in-frame clones, not every one. This table holds approximately 180,000 clones, approximately 80% found once. Sequenced material: PBMCs. The source is a man younger than 35 in good health and CMV-seronegative.

The chain carries TRBV25-1 and TRBJ1-6; D perhaps matches TRBD1 (6 bases). Trimming stripped 4 bases from V and 14 bases from J, with 18 bases between. This CDR3 spans 14 amino acids. Germline CDR1 is MGHDK and CDR2 is SYGVNS. The CDR3 DNA reads as TGTGCCAGCAGTGGGCCAGGGGCCAGGCGAGCCCTCCACTTT. It codes for CASSGPGARRALHF.

CDR3 amino acids: CASSFQSGETQYF. The CDR3, as DNA: TGTGCCAGCAGCTTTCAATCGGGGGAGACCCAGTACTTC. The rearrangement joins TRBV11-3 to TRBJ2-5, with D perhaps TRBD2 (5 bases). CDR3 size: 13 residues. CDR1 is SGHNT, CDR2 YENEEA, per germline. V was shortened by 3 bases and J by 5 bases, with 10 bases between the two germline ends.

In regard to this clone: Relative to the germline gene, one junction end is altered; a read error may explain this. The chain employs TRBV7-9 and TRBJ2-5; D gene unclear. This CDR3 is 11 amino acids long. Germline-derived CDR1 and CDR2 are SEHNR and FQNEAQ (reference sequence). This CDR3 is CSSSSEETQYF. CDR3 nucleotide sequence: TGTTCCAGCAGCTCGGAAGAGACCCAGTACTTC.

The rearrangement links TRBV14 to TRBJ1-1; no clear D. Between the trimmed V and J ends, which lost 4 bases and 3 bases, there was a span of 9 bases. Germline V gives CDR1 SGHDN, CDR2 FVKESK. The CDR3 has 13 residues. CDR3 nucleotide sequence: TGTGCCAGCAGCCCCCGTCCCTACACTGAAGCTTTCTTT. Encoded protein: CASSPRPYTEAFF.

This clone occurred a few times. The chain has TRBV2 and TRBJ1-2; 9 bases map to TRBD1. Germline CDR1 SNHLY, CDR2 FYNNEI. V lost 6 bases, J lost 8 bases, and 4 bases stayed unmatched. The CDR3 length is 12 residues. Here the CDR3 reads CASRRTGEGYTF. CDR3 nucleotides: TGTGCCAGCAGAAGGACAGGGGAAGGCTACACCTTC.

This chain uses TRBV4-2 with TRBJ1-4; D remains unclear. The CDR3 is made up of 16 amino acids. The germline CDR1 and CDR2 sequences are LGHNA and YNFKEQ. V gave up 0 bases and J gave up 5 bases, with 13 bases separating them. The DNA of the CDR3 is TGTGCCAGCAGCCAAGAAGGCGGGAGAAAGAATGAAAAACTGTTTTTT. Its translation: CASSQEGGRKNEKLFF.

The chain combines TRBV5-1 with TRBJ2-3; TRBD2 matches 8 bases. V shed 6 bases and J 5 bases; nucleotides not matched to a gene: 11. Germline CDR1 and CDR2: SGHRS and YFSETQ. CDR3 length: 15 amino acids. The CDR3 reads CASKDGRVQRDTQYF. The DNA of the CDR3 is TGCGCCAGCAAAGACGGGAGGGTACAGAGAGATACGCAGTATTTT.

The genes are TRBV28 and TRBJ1-1, with 9 bases lining up with TRBD1. The CDR3 spans 18 residues. Looked up from germline, CDR1 is MDHEN and CDR2 is SYDVKM. V was clipped by 5 bases and J by 1 base; unmatched bases: 14. The CDR3 DNA is TGTGCCAGCAGTCCCCAGGGGGCTGGACAGGGGTCGAACACTGAAGCTTTCTTT. Its translation: CASSPQGAGQGSNTEAFF.

The chain links TRBV2 to TRBJ2-7, with a tentative D call TRBD1 (6 bases). The CDR3 spans 12 residues. V lost 6 bases, J lost 6 bases, and 12 bases lay in between. Germline CDR1 is SNHLY and CDR2 is FYNNEI. The CDR3 loop is CASSAGQTEQYF. CDR3 coding DNA: TGTGCCAGCAGCGCAGGACAGACCGAGCAGTACTTC.

The V and J genes are TRBV5-4 and TRBJ1-1; weak D call: TRBD1 (6 bases). Trimming cost V 4 bases and J 1 base, with 8 bases left between them. The CDR3 runs 13 residues. Germline V gives CDR1 SGHNT, CDR2 YYREEE (reference sequence). The CDR3 spells CASSARGNTEAFF. The CDR3 DNA reads TGTGCCAGCAGCGCCAGGGGGAACACTGAAGCTTTCTTT.

This clone has a single count. V gene TRBV28 combines with J gene TRBJ1-5; the D gene is possibly TRBD1 (5 bases). Germline V lookup: CDR1 MDHEN, CDR2 SYDVKM. Trimming removed 6 bases from V and 5 bases from J, with 17 bases in between. This CDR3 is built from 15 residues. The CDR3 nucleotides read TGTGCCAGCAGACGTGGGGGGAACGAGTATCAGCCCCAGCATTTT. Its translation is CASRRGGNEYQPQHF.

This chain connects TRBV7-9 to TRBJ1-2, with 8 bases matching TRBD1. The CDR3 has 13 residues. Germline V gives CDR1 SEHNR, CDR2 FQNEAQ (reference sequence). The J segment lost 13 bases and the V segment lost 6 bases, leaving 13 bases of the junction unmatched. CDR3 sequence reads: CASSPGQGKLFTF. The DNA for the CDR3 is TGTGCCAGCAGTCCCGGACAGGGTAAACTCTTCACCTTC.

This rearrangement joins TRBV18 to TRBJ2-6, with a weak D call TRBD1 (5 bases). Germline CDR1 and CDR2: KGHSH and LQKENI. There are 15 residues in the CDR3. V was trimmed by 2 bases and J by 3 bases, leaving 8 bases between them. This chain's CDR3 is CASSPSGIGANVLTF. CDR3 DNA: TGTGCCAGCTCACCATCAGGGATTGGGGCCAACGTCCTGACTTTC.

The chain carries TRBV6-1 and TRBJ1-4, with 7 bases aligning to TRBD1. The CDR3 extends over 14 amino acids. Germline loops: CDR1 MNHNS, CDR2 SASEGT. V trimming: 6 bases; J trimming: 4 bases; junction bases outside the gene matches: 5. The CDR3 nucleotides are TGTGCCAGCAGCCGGACAGGCAGTAATGAAAAACTGTTTTTT. Amino acids: CASSRTGSNEKLFF.

This chain uses TRBV5-1 with TRBJ2-7; a possible D gene is TRBD1 (6 bases). V dropped 5 bases and J dropped 3 bases, with 9 bases sitting between them. From germline, CDR1 is SGHRS and CDR2 YFSETQ. The CDR3 has 12 amino acids. The CDR3 DNA sequence: TGCGCCAGCAGGGACAGTTACTACGAGCAGTACTTC. Translation gives CASRDSYYEQYF.

About this clone: The junction differs from germline at one of its ends, possibly a read error. V usage is TRBV7-9 and J usage is TRBJ1-4; D possibly corresponds to TRBD1 (6 bases). The CDR3 is 15 amino acids. In germline, CDR1 is SEHNR, CDR2 FQNEAQ (reference sequence). The CDR3 reads CSSSLAVPDSEKLFF. CDR3 sequence (DNA): TGTTCCAGCAGCTTAGCGGTTCCGGACAGTGAAAAACTGTTTTTT.

This clone was detected a few times. V and J are TRBV27 and TRBJ2-3; D possibly corresponds to TRBD2 (5 bases). The CDR3 runs to 14 residues. Deletions cut 5 bases from V and 4 bases from J, with 13 bases between. From germline, CDR1 is MNHEY and CDR2 SMNVEV (reference sequence). This CDR3 is CASSPRGRADTQYF. CDR3 nucleotide sequence: TGTGCCAGCAGTCCCCGCGGGCGCGCAGATACGCAGTATTTT.

The rearrangement uses TRBV4-3 and TRBJ2-7; 8 nucleotides match TRBD1. There are 14 residues in the CDR3. V shed 5 bases, J shed 2 bases, and the junction held 5 bases outside the gene matches. Germline CDR1 is LGHNA and CDR2 is YSLEER. The CDR3 coding sequence is TGCGCCAGCAGCTACGGGACAGGAGCCTACGAGCAGTACTTC. Translation gives CASSYGTGAYEQYF.

Only one count was recorded for this clone. The CDR3 sequence: CASRFSGGETQYF. Written as DNA, the CDR3 is TGTGCCAGCAGGTTTAGCGGGGGAGAGACCCAGTACTTC. The genes are TRBV5-4 and TRBJ2-5; 9 positions match TRBD2. CDR1 and CDR2 from the germline V gene are SGHNT and YYREEE (reference sequence). This CDR3 is built from 13 residues. J gave up 4 bases and V 5 bases, and 3 bases lay outside the gene matches.

The chain uses TRBV7-9 and TRBJ2-3, with 7 bases fitting TRBD1. Germline CDR1 reads SEHNR; CDR2 reads FQNEAQ (reference sequence). This CDR3 has 15 amino acids. The J segment lost 3 bases and the V segment lost 2 bases, leaving 5 bases of the junction unmatched. The DNA of the CDR3 is TGTGCCAGCAGCTTAAACGGACAGGTAACAGATACGCAGTATTTT. Amino acids: CASSLNGQVTDTQYF.

The V call is TRBV2, the J call TRBJ1-4; D unclear. Germline lookup yields CDR1 SNHLY and CDR2 FYNNEI. Trimming stripped 8 bases from V and 0 bases from J, with 16 bases between. The CDR3 spans 16 residues. CDR3 DNA: TGTGCCAGCCACCATCCGAGGGTTGCAACTAATGAAAAACTGTTTTTT. Residues: CASHHPRVATNEKLFF.

The V call is TRBV7-8, the J call TRBJ1-5; 8 bases are shared with TRBD1. Germline V gives CDR1 SGHVS, CDR2 FQNEAQ. V trimming: 6 bases; J trimming: 15 bases; junction bases outside the gene matches: 13. This CDR3 spans 13 amino acids. The CDR3 DNA reads TGTGCCAGCAGGGAAAGGAAGGGACAGGACTTGCATTTT. Protein sequence: CASRERKGQDLHF.

The gene calls are TRBV7-2 and TRBJ2-1; TRBD2 aligns across 7 bases. Germline CDR1 SGHTA, CDR2 FQGNSA. V trimming: 5 bases; J trimming: 0 bases; junction bases outside the gene matches: 7. CDR3 size: 16 residues. The CDR3 is CASSPWGGGSYNEQFF. The DNA of the CDR3 is TGTGCCAGCAGCCCTTGGGGCGGGGGCTCCTACAATGAGCAGTTCTTC.

The rearrangement links TRBV9 to TRBJ2-3; TRBD2 matches 8 bases. This CDR3 has 12 amino acids. Germline lookup yields CDR1 SGDLS and CDR2 YYNGEE. V was pared by 4 bases and J by 14 bases, with 9 bases of the junction left unmatched. CDR3 amino acids: CASSSLAGRAYF. The CDR3 nucleotides are TGTGCCAGCAGCTCCTTAGCGGGACGTGCGTATTTT.

This clone was detected only a few times. The chain recombines TRBV11-2 with TRBJ1-3, with TRBD1 identical over 8 bases. The CDR3 loop spans 19 amino acids. V shed 1 base, J shed 0 bases, and the junction held 11 bases outside the gene matches. Germline V gene lookup returns CDR1 SGHAT and CDR2 FQNNGV. Here the CDR3 reads CASSLGVGQGLSSGNTIYF. DNA for the CDR3: TGTGCCAGCAGCTTAGGGGTCGGACAGGGATTAAGCTCTGGAAACACCATATATTTT. Full variable domain (outside the CDR3, taken from reference TRBV11-2 and TRBJ1-3): EAGVAQSPRYKIIEKRQSVAFWCNPISGHATLYWYQQILGQGPKLLIQFQNNGVVDDSQLPKDRFSAERLKGVDSTLKIQPAKLEDSAVYLCASSLGVGQGLSSGNTIYFGEGSWLTVV.

This clone was observed a single time. The rearrangement links TRBV5-8 to TRBJ1-2, with D unresolved. V gave up 4 bases and J gave up 4 bases, with 14 bases separating them. CDR3 length: 14 amino acids. Germline CDR1 is SGHTS and CDR2 is YDEGEE. The CDR3 reads CASSPVGPFYGYTF. The CDR3 DNA follows: TGTGCCAGCAGCCCCGTCGGTCCTTTCTATGGCTACACCTTC.

The gene calls are TRBV15 and TRBJ1-5, with 7 bases that match TRBD1. Looked up from germline, CDR1 is LNHNV and CDR2 is YYDKDF (reference sequence). The CDR3 extends over 17 amino acids. V dropped 3 bases and J dropped 0; count of bases not matched to a gene: 8. CDR3 protein: CATSRGTALTSNQPQHF. CDR3 bases: TGTGCCACCAGCAGGGGGACAGCTCTAACTAGCAATCAGCCCCAGCATTTT.

This rearrangement joins TRBV18 to TRBJ1-2, with D possibly being TRBD1 (5 bases). Germline V gives CDR1 KGHSH, CDR2 LQKENI. The CDR3 spans 14 residues. Trimming removed 0 bases at V and 7 bases at J, with 12 bases between. The CDR3 region has the DNA TGTGCCAGCTCACCACCAGGGGATATCCCTGGCTACACCTTC. This encodes CASSPPGDIPGYTF.

This rearrangement joins TRBV11-2 to TRBJ2-1, with a weak D call TRBD2 (5 bases). Trimming stripped 5 bases from V and 11 bases from J, with 19 bases between. Germline lookup yields CDR1 SGHAT and CDR2 FQNNGV. CDR3 length: 14 amino acids. CDR3 bases: TGTGCCAGCAGCCCAGTCGGGAACGGAATAAAGCAGTTCTTC. Its protein product is CASSPVGNGIKQFF.